This T cell receptor (beta chain) derives from a study of blood T cell repertoires in COVID-19. Produced via immunoSEQ multiplex PCR; TCRdb's table is partial and in-frame only. In the table there are around 280,000 clones, around 90% of which are singletons. V was clipped by 0 bases and J by 0 bases, with 15 bases between them. This CDR3 contains 16 residues. Germline-derived CDR1 and CDR2 are GTSNPN and SVGIG (reference sequence). Participants, 18 to 89 years old, spanned more than 20 US areas. The sequencing input was PBMCs or T cells enriched from blood (not recorded which). The origin of this receptor is a woman aged 40-49 years who had recovered from COVID-19. The chain uses TRBV30 and TRBJ2-7, with D perhaps TRBD2 (5 bases). As DNA, the CDR3 is TGTGCCTGGAGTGTCGGTTCTAGCATTATCTCCTACGAGCAGTACTTC. Its translation is CAWSVGSSIISYEQYF.